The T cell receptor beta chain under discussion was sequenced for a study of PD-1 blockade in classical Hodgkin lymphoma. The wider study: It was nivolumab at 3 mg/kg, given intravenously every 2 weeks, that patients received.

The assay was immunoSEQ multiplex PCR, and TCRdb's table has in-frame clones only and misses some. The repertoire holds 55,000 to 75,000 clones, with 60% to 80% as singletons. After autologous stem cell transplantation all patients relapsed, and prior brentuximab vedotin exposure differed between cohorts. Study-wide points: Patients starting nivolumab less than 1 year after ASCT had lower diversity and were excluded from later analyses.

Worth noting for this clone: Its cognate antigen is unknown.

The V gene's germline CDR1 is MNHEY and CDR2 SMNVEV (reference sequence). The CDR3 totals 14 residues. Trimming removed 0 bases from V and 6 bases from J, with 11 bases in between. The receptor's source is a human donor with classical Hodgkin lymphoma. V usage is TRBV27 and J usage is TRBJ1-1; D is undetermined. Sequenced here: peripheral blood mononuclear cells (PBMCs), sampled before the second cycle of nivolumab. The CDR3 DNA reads TGTGCCAGCAGTTTATCGCGGGGTTTCTCTGAAGCTTTCTTT. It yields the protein CASSLSRGFSEAFF.